Below, 9 T cell receptor beta chains from the same sample are listed, as sequenced in a study of T-cell reconstitution after alpha-beta-depleted transplantation in children. Unique molecular identifiers were used in preparing the TCRbeta library. TCRdb recomputed calls from the PCR reads with MiXCR, one row per CDR3 protein. The sample yields 490,000 or so distinct CDR3 sequences, under 12% seen once. The sequencing here drew on PBMCs, taken before TCRalphabeta/CD19-depleted stem cell transplant. All receptors come from a child aged 2 to 15 with inherited bone marrow failure, due to receive a stem cell transplant.

This clonotype came up many times. This chain connects TRBV20-1 to TRBJ2-2, with 11 bases identical to TRBD1. Germline V lookup: CDR1 DFQATT, CDR2 SNEGSKA (reference sequence). V lost 6 bases to trimming and J lost 10 bases; unmatched junction nucleotides: 7. CDR3 size: 13 residues. CDR3 in amino acids: CSAPGQGGTELFF. CDR3 DNA sequence: TGCAGTGCCCCGGGACAGGGGGGTACGGAGCTGTTTTTT.

In its sample, this clonotype was seen many times. The chain recombines TRBV7-9 with TRBJ2-2; 9 bases align to TRBD1. In germline, CDR1 is SEHNR, CDR2 FQNEAQ (reference sequence). V dropped 10 bases and J dropped 6; count of bases not matched to a gene: 15. This CDR3 region has 16 residues. The CDR3 here is CAISHRDRDIAGELFF. As DNA, the CDR3 is TGTGCCATCAGTCACCGGGACAGGGATATCGCCGGGGAGCTGTTTTTT.

This clonotype was recorded many times. The chain links TRBV12-3 or TRBV12-4 to TRBJ2-7; D possibly corresponds to TRBD2 (5 bases). The V end was cut by 3 bases, the J end by 7 bases, with 22 bases between. The CDR3 runs 16 residues. The CDR3 region has the DNA TGTGCCAGCAGTTTCGGGCTAGCCGAGACCTTATGGGAGCAGTACTTC. It encodes CASSFGLAETLWEQYF.

This clonotype was observed at least ten times. The chain carries TRBV9 and TRBJ2-1, with D possibly matching TRBD2 (7 bases). Trimming left V 0 bases short and J 7 bases short, with 14 bases between. The CDR3 is 15 amino acids. CDR1 SGDLS and CDR2 YYNGEE come from the germline V gene. The CDR3 spells CASSVGGGMDNEQFF. The CDR3 DNA is TGTGCCAGCAGCGTAGGGGGGGGCATGGATAATGAGCAGTTCTTC.

This clonotype was counted at least ten times. The chain combines TRBV29-1 with TRBJ1-1; D gene ambiguous. CDR1 and CDR2 from the germline V gene are SQVTM and ANQGSEA. V was pared by 5 bases and J by 1 base, with 8 bases between. The CDR3 has 12 residues. The CDR3 sequence is CSVLPGNTEAFF. The CDR3 region has the DNA TGCAGCGTTTTGCCAGGGAACACTGAAGCTTTCTTT.

This clonotype was seen many times. The chain has TRBV20-1 and TRBJ2-3; 10 nucleotides agree with TRBD2. The CDR3 has 18 residues. Germline trimming cut 0 bases from V and 2 bases from J; bases unmatched to any gene: 11. The germline gives CDR1 DFQATT, CDR2 SNEGSKA (reference sequence). CDR3 loop: CSARDLLTSGWVTDTQYF. CDR3 bases: TGCAGTGCTAGAGATCTTTTGACTAGCGGGTGGGTCACAGATACGCAGTATTTT.

Remarks on this clonotype: This may be a read error, as it is one base from a much larger clone. V usage is TRBV20-1 and J usage is TRBJ2-7, with a weak D call TRBD2 (6 bases). The germline V and J ends were trimmed by 0 bases and 8 bases, with 14 bases remaining between them. CDR3 size: 13 residues. The germline V gene has CDR1 DFQATT and CDR2 SNEGSKA (reference sequence). CDR3 DNA sequence: TGCAGTGCTAGAGATTCGGGGACTGGACAGCAGTACTTC. Translating gives CSARDSGTGQQYF.

At least ten counts were recorded for this clonotype. The chain joins TRBV10-3 to TRBJ2-1; 16 nucleotides line up with TRBD2. V lost 10 bases, J lost 9 bases, and 3 bases stayed unmatched. The CDR3 has 13 residues. Per the germline V gene, CDR1 is ENHRY and CDR2 is SYGVKD. The CDR3: CATGLAGGREQFF. The CDR3 DNA is TGTGCCACGGGACTAGCGGGAGGGCGTGAGCAGTTCTTC.

This clonotype was observed at least ten times. The CDR3 coding sequence is TGCAGTGCTAGGTCGCTAACAGGGATCAGTGAGCAGTTCTTC. Translated, it gives CSARSLTGISEQFF. The chain couples TRBV20-1 to TRBJ2-1; tentatively, D is TRBD1 (6 bases). Germline V gene lookup returns CDR1 DFQATT and CDR2 SNEGSKA (reference sequence). V lost 3 bases and J 9 bases, leaving 18 bases between the germline ends. The CDR3 has 14 amino acids.